A selection of T cell receptor beta chains follows, all from one sample in a study of blood T cell repertoires in COVID-19. Profiled with immunoSEQ multiplex PCR; TCRdb holds only in-frame clones, not every one. The sample lists under 250,000 clones; approximately 91% were seen once. The sample consisted of peripheral blood. The receptors were sampled from a woman aged 40 to 49 with acute or convalescent COVID-19. The CDR3 runs from the conserved cysteine through the conserved F or W. The D gene is left open where the match is weak. Size is omitted from some rows. Given values are once, few, many or a class for expanded clones.

abundance	d_gene	v_gene	j_gene	CDR3aa	CDR3nt
-	-	TRBV18	TRBJ1-1	CASSPPVSRMSTEAFF	TGTGCCAGCTCGCCGCCGGTTTCCAGGATGAGTACTGAAGCTTTCTTT
-	-	TRBV4-1	TRBJ1-6	CASSPSSDSYNSPLHF	TGCGCCAGCAGCCCATCTAGCGACTCCTATAATTCACCCCTCCACTTT
-	-	TRBV30	TRBJ2-5	CAWSVSRLVQETQYF	TGTGCCTGGAGTGTAAGTAGACTCGTCCAAGAGACCCAGTACTTC
-	-	TRBV6-1	TRBJ1-1	CASMEENTEAFF	TGTGCCAGCATGGAGGAGAACACTGAAGCTTTCTTT
-	-	TRBV29-1	TRBJ1-2	CSVWPGVGGYTF	TGCAGCGTTTGGCCGGGAGTGGGGGGCTACACCTTC
-	TRBD2	TRBV14	TRBJ2-5	CASSLLLAGEETQYF	TGTGCCAGCAGCCTCCTATTAGCGGGGGAAGAGACCCAGTACTTC
few	TRBD1	TRBV2	TRBJ1-1	CASRAGRTGKNTEAFF	TGTGCCAGCAGGGCGGGTCGGACAGGGAAGAACACTGAAGCTTTCTTT
-	-	TRBV12-5	TRBJ1-2	CASGLERGLGGYTF	TGTGCTAGTGGTTTGGAGCGGGGGCTGGGAGGCTACACCTTC
-	-	TRBV10-2	TRBJ2-2	CASSRLDSTGELFF	TGCGCCAGCAGCCGACTAGACAGCACCGGGGAGCTGTTTTTT
-	-	TRBV29-1	TRBJ2-1	CSVMRNEQFF	TGCAGCGTTATGAGAAATGAGCAGTTCTTC
-	-	TRBV5-1	TRBJ1-4	CASSLKVGGTNEKLFF	TGCGCCAGCAGCTTGAAGGTGGGGGGAACTAATGAAAAACTGTTTTTT
-	-	TRBV5-6	TRBJ1-4	CASSQAPGLTNEKLFF	TGTGCCAGCAGCCAAGCCCCAGGGTTAACTAATGAAAAACTGTTTTTT
-	TRBD1	TRBV19	TRBJ1-3	CASSMGDSSGNTIYF	TGTGCCAGTAGTATGGGGGACAGCTCTGGAAACACCATATATTTT
-	-	TRBV5-5	TRBJ1-4	CASSRTPSASNEKLFF	TGTGCCAGCAGTCGGACACCCAGCGCCTCTAATGAAAAACTGTTTTTT
-	-	TRBV6-4	TRBJ1-5	CASSADRSNQPQHF	TGTGCCAGCAGTGCCGACAGAAGCAATCAGCCCCAGCATTTT
-	-	TRBV6-1	TRBJ2-5	CASSDPGGGETQYF	TGTGCCAGCAGTGATCCGGGGGGCGGGGAGACCCAGTACTTC
-	-	TRBV21-1	TRBJ1-1	CASSKGGRGPFGLRTEAFF	TGTGCCAGCAGCAAAGGAGGTAGAGGCCCATTCGGTCTGCGCACTGAAGCTTTCTTT
-	-	TRBV6-5	TRBJ1-1	CASSFGTEGNTEAFF	TGTGCCAGCAGTTTCGGCACTGAGGGGAACACTGAAGCTTTCTTT
-	-	TRBV7-9	TRBJ1-2	CASSLSGPGSYGYTF	TGTGCCAGCAGCTTATCAGGGCCCGGCTCCTATGGCTACACCTTC
-	-	TRBV6-5	TRBJ1-1	CASSFAPFNTEAFF	TGTGCCAGCAGTTTCGCGCCCTTTAACACTGAAGCTTTCTTT
-	-	TRBV5-4	TRBJ1-1	CASTIIQGSPEAFF	TGTGCCAGCACCATCATACAGGGTAGTCCTGAAGCTTTCTTT
once	TRBD2	TRBV10-2	TRBJ2-3	CASSDLAGGRSTDTQYF	TGCGCCAGCAGTGACCTAGCGGGGGGGCGAAGCACAGATACGCAGTATTTT
-	-	TRBV9	TRBJ1-1	CASSSGQPNTEAFF	TGTGCCAGCAGCTCCGGACAGCCCAACACTGAAGCTTTCTTT
-	-	TRBV10-3	TRBJ1-6	CAAQGLTNSPLHF	TGTGCCGCCCAAGGACTGACCAATTCACCCCTCCACTTT
-	-	TRBV27	TRBJ1-3	CASSPRGAGNTIYF	TGTGCCAGCAGCCCACGGGGGGCTGGAAACACCATATATTTT
-	TRBD1	TRBV24-1	TRBJ1-2	CATSDTRQGGHGGYTF	TGTGCCACCAGTGATACGAGACAGGGCGGTCATGGTGGCTACACCTTC